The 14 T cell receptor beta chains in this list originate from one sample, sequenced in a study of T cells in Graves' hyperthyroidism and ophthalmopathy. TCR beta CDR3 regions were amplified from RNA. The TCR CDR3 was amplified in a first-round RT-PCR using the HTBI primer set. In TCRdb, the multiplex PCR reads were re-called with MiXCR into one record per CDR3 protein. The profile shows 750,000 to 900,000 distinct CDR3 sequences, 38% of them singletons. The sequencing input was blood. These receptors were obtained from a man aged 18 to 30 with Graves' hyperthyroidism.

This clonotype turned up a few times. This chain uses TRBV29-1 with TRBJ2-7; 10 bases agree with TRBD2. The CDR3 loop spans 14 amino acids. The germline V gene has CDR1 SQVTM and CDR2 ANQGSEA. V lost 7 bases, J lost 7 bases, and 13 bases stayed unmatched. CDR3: CSAQRASGRGEQYF. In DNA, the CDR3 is TGCAGCGCCCAGAGGGCGAGCGGGAGGGGGGAGCAGTACTTC.

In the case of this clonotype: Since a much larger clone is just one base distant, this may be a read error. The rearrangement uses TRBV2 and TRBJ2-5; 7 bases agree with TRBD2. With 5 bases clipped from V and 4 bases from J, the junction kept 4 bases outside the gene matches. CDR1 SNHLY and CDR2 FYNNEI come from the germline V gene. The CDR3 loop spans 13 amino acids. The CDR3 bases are TGTGCCAGCAGTCCGGGACTATCAGAGACCCAGTACTTC. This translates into CASSPGLSETQYF.

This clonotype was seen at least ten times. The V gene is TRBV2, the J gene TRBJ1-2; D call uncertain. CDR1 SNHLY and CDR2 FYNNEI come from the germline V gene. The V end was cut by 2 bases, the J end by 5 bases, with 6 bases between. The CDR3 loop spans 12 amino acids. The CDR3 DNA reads TGTGCCAGCAGTGAATACGAGTATGGCTACACCTTC. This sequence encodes CASSEYEYGYTF. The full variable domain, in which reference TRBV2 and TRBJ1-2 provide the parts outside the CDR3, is EPEVTQTPSHQVTQMGQEVILRCVPISNHLYFYWYRQILGQKVEFLVSFYNNEISEKSEIFDDQFSVERPDGSNFTLKIRSTKLEDSAMYFCASSEYEYGYTFGSGTRLTVV.

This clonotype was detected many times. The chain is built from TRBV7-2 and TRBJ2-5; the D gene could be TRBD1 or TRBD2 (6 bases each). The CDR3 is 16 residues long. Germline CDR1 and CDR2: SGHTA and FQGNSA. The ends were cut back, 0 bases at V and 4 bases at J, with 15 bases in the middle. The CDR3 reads CASSLAGGVGGETQYF. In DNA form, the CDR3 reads TGTGCCAGCAGCTTAGCGGGCGGGGTAGGGGGAGAGACCCAGTACTTC.

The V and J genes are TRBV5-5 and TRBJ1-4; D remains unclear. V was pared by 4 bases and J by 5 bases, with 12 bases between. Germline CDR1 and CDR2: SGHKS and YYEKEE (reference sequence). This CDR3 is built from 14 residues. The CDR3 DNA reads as TGTGCCAGCAGCGCGATGGCCCTAAATGAAAAACTGTTTTTT. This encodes CASSAMALNEKLFF. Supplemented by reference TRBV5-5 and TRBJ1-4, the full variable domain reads DAGVTQSPTHLIKTRGQQVTLRCSPISGHKSVSWYQQVLGQGPQFIFQYYEKEERGRGNFPDRFSARQFPNYSSELNVNALLLGDSALYLCASSAMALNEKLFFGSGTQLSVL.

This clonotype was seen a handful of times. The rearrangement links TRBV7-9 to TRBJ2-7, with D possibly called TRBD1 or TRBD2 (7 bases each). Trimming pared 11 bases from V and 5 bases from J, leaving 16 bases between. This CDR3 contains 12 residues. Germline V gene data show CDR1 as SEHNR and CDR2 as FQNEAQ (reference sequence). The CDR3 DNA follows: TGTGCCTACCAGGGGGGGGACCACGAGCAGTACTTC. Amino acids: CAYQGGDHEQYF.

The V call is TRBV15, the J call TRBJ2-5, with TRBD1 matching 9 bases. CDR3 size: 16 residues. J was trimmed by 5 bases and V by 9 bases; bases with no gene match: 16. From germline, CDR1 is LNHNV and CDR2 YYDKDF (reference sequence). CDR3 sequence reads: CATNEAGTGRGETQYF. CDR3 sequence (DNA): TGTGCCACGAACGAGGCGGGGACAGGGCGAGGGGAGACCCAGTACTTC.

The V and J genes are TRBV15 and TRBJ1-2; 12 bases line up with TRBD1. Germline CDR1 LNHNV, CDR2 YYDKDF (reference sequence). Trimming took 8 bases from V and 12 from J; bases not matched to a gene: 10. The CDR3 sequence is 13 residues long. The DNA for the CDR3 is TGTGCCACCGCCGGGACAGGGGGCTATGGAAACACCTTC. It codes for CATAGTGGYGNTF.

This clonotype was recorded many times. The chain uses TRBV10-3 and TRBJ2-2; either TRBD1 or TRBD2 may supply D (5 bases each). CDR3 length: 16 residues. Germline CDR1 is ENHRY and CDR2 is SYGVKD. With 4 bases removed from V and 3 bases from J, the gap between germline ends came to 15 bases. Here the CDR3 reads CAISAPTGTYTGELFF. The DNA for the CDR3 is TGTGCCATCAGTGCACCCACCGGGACCTACACCGGGGAGCTGTTTTTT.

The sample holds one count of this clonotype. CDR3 DNA sequence: TGTGCTAGTCAAACCGACGGACGTAACTATAATTCACCCCTCCACTTT. It yields the protein CASQTDGRNYNSPLHF. The J gene is TRBJ1-6, the V gene TRBV12-5, with D unclear. V was cut by 8 bases and J by 3 bases, with 17 bases left in between. The CDR3 runs to 16 residues. Per germline, CDR1 LGHNT and CDR2 FRNRAP.

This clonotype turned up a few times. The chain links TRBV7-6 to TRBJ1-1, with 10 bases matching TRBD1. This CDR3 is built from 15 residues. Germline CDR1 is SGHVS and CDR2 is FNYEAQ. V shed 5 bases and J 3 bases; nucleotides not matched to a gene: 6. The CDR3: CASSMTGGLYTEAFF. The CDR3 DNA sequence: TGTGCCAGCAGCATGACAGGGGGCCTGTACACTGAAGCTTTCTTT.

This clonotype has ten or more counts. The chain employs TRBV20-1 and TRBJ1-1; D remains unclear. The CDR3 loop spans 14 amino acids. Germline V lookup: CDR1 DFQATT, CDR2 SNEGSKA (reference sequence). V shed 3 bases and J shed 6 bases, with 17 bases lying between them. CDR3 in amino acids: CSASGFGSSAEAFF. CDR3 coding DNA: TGCAGTGCTAGCGGCTTCGGGTCCTCGGCTGAAGCTTTCTTT.

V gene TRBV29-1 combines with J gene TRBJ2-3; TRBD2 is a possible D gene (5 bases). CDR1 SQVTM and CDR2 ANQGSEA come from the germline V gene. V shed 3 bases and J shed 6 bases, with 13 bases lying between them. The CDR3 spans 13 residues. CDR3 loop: CSVEENWEDTQYF. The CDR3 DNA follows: TGCAGCGTTGAGGAAAACTGGGAGGATACGCAGTATTTT.

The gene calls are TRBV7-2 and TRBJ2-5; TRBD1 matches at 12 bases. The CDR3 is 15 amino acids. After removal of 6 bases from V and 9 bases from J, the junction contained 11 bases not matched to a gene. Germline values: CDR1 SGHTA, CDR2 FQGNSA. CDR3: CASRLTGTGGGPQYF. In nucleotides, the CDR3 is TGTGCCAGCAGACTCACCGGGACAGGGGGCGGCCCCCAGTACTTC.